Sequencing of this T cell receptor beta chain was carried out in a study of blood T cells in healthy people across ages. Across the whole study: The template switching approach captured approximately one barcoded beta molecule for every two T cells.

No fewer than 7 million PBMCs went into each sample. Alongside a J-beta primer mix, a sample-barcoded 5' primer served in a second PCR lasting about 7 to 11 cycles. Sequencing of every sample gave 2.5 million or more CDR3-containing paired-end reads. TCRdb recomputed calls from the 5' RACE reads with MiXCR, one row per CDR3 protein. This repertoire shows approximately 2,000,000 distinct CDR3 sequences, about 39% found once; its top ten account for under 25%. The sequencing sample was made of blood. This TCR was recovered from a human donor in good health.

CDR3 residues: CASSLYPDRVSSYEQYF. The CDR3, as DNA: TGTGCCAGCAGCTTATATCCTGACAGGGTGAGCTCCTACGAGCAGTACTTC. This chain connects TRBV7-2 to TRBJ2-7; 7 bases fit TRBD1. CDR1 is SGHTA, CDR2 FQGNSA, per germline. The length of the CDR3 is 17 residues. Trimming at V came to 2 bases and at J to 0 bases, leaving 10 bases not matched to a gene.